A selection of T cell receptor beta chains follows, all from one sample in a study of monozygotic twins with inflammatory bowel disease. TCRdb re-called the 5' RACE reads; one entry per CDR3 protein, DNA not given. Recorded here are some 150,000 distinct CDR3 sequences; the top ten clones represent more than 1%. Sequences were obtained from blood. These receptors all come from a human donor with ulcerative colitis or Crohn's disease, or a healthy co-twin of an affected twin (not recorded which). Each CDR3 is given with its conserved first and last residue.

13 TRBJ1-1 TRBV15 CATGTGMNTEAFF
14 TRBJ2-2 TRBV20-1 CSATGPSNTGELFF
16 TRBJ1-3 TRBV7-3 CASSFGTGASGNTIYF
14 TRBJ1-1 TRBV20-1 CSVITPGLNTEAFF
16 TRBJ2-7 TRBV5-1 CASSPAASGVSYEQYF
17 TRBJ2-1 TRBV7-3 CASSPSRSSGIYNEQFF
15 TRBJ2-7 TRBV2 CASQGGAGSSYEQYF
13 TRBJ2-7 TRBV2 CASSGGQSYEQYF
11 TRBJ1-1 TRBV12-3/TRBV12-4 CASSLLSEAFF
13 TRBJ1-2 TRBV25-1 CASSETAYYGYTF
15 TRBJ2-1 TRBV7-2 CASSLLGTPHNEQFF
13 TRBJ2-5 TRBV27 CASRQTGIETQYF
14 TRBJ2-3 TRBV7-2 CASSPRAGTDTQYF
15 TRBJ2-1 TRBV7-3 CASSFSGTANNEQFF
17 TRBJ1-1 TRBV5-1 CASSFHRVTPLGTEAFF
16 TRBJ2-2 TRBV5-6 CASSLPAGAPTGELFF
11 TRBJ2-1 TRBV7-2 CASRLGQEQFF
12 TRBJ2-3 TRBV29-1 CSVGGQGGTQYF
18 TRBJ2-1 TRBV4-1 CASSHLGVSSGRGKEQFF
16 TRBJ2-1 TRBV20-1 CSARRLAGASYNEQFF
15 TRBJ2-1 TRBV5-1 CASTRLGLADNEQFF
16 TRBJ2-7 TRBV18 CASSPNGAAREDEQYF
15 TRBJ2-1 TRBV5-5 CASSWGTGSYNEQFF
15 TRBJ1-2 TRBV9 CASSVAGDQPYGYTF
13 TRBJ2-5 TRBV7-2 CASSLEDQETQYF
15 TRBJ1-2 TRBV5-1 CASSLKRVGNYGYTF
15 TRBJ1-5 TRBV5-4 CASSLGGAWNQPQHF
16 TRBJ2-1 TRBV5-1 CASSPPGGRSYNEQFF
17 TRBJ2-3 TRBV7-2 CASSSRGLAGGADTQYF
14 TRBJ2-7 TRBV28 CASSFNRATYEQYF
15 TRBJ2-1 TRBV6-4 CASSGLAGPYNEQFF
16 TRBJ1-4 TRBV28 CASRRTLDRFREKLFF